A selection of T cell receptor beta chains follows, all from one sample in a study of blood T cell repertoires in COVID-19. The data were produced by immunoSEQ multiplex PCR, yet TCRdb's version contains in-frame clones alone and is incomplete. The sample consists of approximately 120,000 clones, about 87% of them appearing once. The sample was peripheral blood. The receptors come from a human donor in a cohort sampled during active COVID-19. Both conserved end residues are part of each CDR3. D genes are given only for firm matches. A clone size is listed for some rows: how often the clone was seen (once, few, many), or a class if it is expanded.

>TRBV5-6|-|TRBJ1-2|-
TGTGCCAGCAGCCCCTCGGGGTACGGGGGCTATGGCTACACCTTC
CASSPSGYGGYGYTF
>TRBV5-4|-|TRBJ2-1|-
TGTGCCAGCAGCCCCGACAGGCTCTCTTACAATGAGCAGTTCTTC
CASSPDRLSYNEQFF
>TRBV9|-|TRBJ2-2|-
TGTGCCAGCAGCGTAACCCCCAGGGTGCCGGACACCGGGGAGCTGTTTTTT
CASSVTPRVPDTGELFF
>TRBV18|once|TRBJ1-1|TRBD1
TGTGCCAGCTCCCCGAACAGGGGACGGAACACTGAAGCTTTCTTT
CASSPNRGRNTEAFF
>TRBV19|-|TRBJ1-5|TRBD1
TGTGCCACTGGGCAATGGACAGGGAGAGTGCGAAGCAATCAGCCCCAGCATTTT
CATGQWTGRVRSNQPQHF
>TRBV27|-|TRBJ1-2|TRBD1
TGTGCCAGCAGCCTCCGGGGCAGGGGGAACTATGGCTACACCTTC
CASSLRGRGNYGYTF
>TRBV5-1|-|TRBJ1-5|-
TGCGCCAGCAGCTTAATGCACGGTCAGCCCCAGCATTTT
CASSLMHGQPQHF
>TRBV6-4|-|TRBJ2-2|-
TGTGCCAGCAGTGAGCGGGTCACCGGGGAGCTGTTTTTT
CASSERVTGELFF
>TRBV5-4|-|TRBJ2-3|-
TGTGCCAGCAGCTTCGGCGGGATCGTTACAGATACGCAGTATTTT
CASSFGGIVTDTQYF
>TRBV9|-|TRBJ2-2|-
TGTGCCAGCAGCCCCCGGGAAACCAACACCGGGGAGCTGTTTTTT
CASSPRETNTGELFF